This T cell receptor beta chain was observed in a study of blood T cell repertoires in COVID-19. Overall study: Samples taken during acute and convalescent COVID-19 were collected in the United States, Italy and Spain. In each case, the material was cDNA or gDNA derived from T cells, B-cell-depleted T cells, or PBMCs.

V was clipped by 5 bases and J by 0 bases, with 14 bases between them. Per the germline V gene, CDR1 is SGHTA and CDR2 is FQGNSA. CDR3 length: 15 amino acids. Under the authors' procedure: Reference gene primers were amplified, and this amplification served to estimate nucleated cell counts. Produced via immunoSEQ multiplex PCR; TCRdb's table is partial and in-frame only. V and J calls and clone size come straight from that table; D and trimming were deduced from the DNA. The table lists some 110,000 clones, roughly 91% of them singletons. This sequence was found in a human donor in a cohort sampled during active COVID-19. The chain links TRBV7-2 to TRBJ2-7; no clear D gene. The sample comprised peripheral blood. The chain's CDR3 is CASSAYGSASYEQYF. DNA for the CDR3: TGTGCCAGCAGCGCATACGGGTCGGCCTCCTACGAGCAGTACTTC.